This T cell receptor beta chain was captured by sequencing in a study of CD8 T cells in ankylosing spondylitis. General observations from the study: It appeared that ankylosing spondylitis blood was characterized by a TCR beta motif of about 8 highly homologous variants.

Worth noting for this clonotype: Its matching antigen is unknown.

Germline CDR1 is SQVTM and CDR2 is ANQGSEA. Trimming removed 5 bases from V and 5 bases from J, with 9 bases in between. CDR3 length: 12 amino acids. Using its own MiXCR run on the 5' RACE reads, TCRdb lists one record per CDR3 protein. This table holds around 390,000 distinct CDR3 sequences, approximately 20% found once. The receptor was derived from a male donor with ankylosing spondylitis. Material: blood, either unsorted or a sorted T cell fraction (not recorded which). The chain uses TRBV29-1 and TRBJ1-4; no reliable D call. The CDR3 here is CSVLPENEKLFF. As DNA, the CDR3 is TGCAGCGTTCTGCCAGAGAATGAAAAACTGTTTTTT. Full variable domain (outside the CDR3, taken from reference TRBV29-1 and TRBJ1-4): SAVISQKPSRDICQRGTSLTIQCQVDSQVTMMFWYRQQPGQSLTLIATANQGSEATYESGFVIDKFPISRPNLTFSTLTVSNMSPEDSSIYLCSVLPENEKLFFGSGTQLSVL.